The 22 T cell receptor beta chains below all came from one sample that was sequenced in a study of vaccination and CD4 T cells after COVID-19. Described time point: late sampling 161 to 241 days after vaccination in a few convalescent patients. Documented treatment: approximately nine-day PBMC culture with coronavirus spike peptide pools or control peptides (ViraFEST assay). No cognate antigen is known for these TCRs. An Oncomine TCR Beta short-read assay was used to sequence the DNA from cultured CD4+ T cells. MiXCR, applied by TCRdb to the PCR reads, yields one record per CDR3 protein. The sample includes more than 20,000 distinct CDR3 sequences, about two fifths of them seen just once. Source: CD4+ T cells from blood, cultured in vitro, taken about 7 months after SARS-CoV-2 vaccination. The receptors originated from a human donor who had recovered from COVID-19.

This clonotype was found a few times. The rearrangement uses TRBV6-1 and TRBJ1-5, with 9 bases identical to TRBD1. This CDR3 has 13 residues. Per the germline V gene, CDR1 is MNHNS and CDR2 is SASEGT. The CDR3 loop is CVTRPGQGRPQHF. The CDR3 DNA reads TGTGTAACCCGGCCGGGACAGGGTCGGCCCCAGCATTTT.

The gene calls are TRBV20-1 and TRBJ2-7; TRBD2 is a possible D gene (6 bases). Trimming pared 6 bases from V and 2 bases from J, leaving 17 bases between. The CDR3 loop spans 14 amino acids. The germline gives CDR1 DFQATT, CDR2 SNEGSKA (reference sequence). CDR3 bases: TGCAGTGCGGAAGGGACTCAAAGACCCTACGAGCAGTACTTC. The encoded protein is CSAEGTQRPYEQYF.

The rearrangement uses TRBV6-5 and TRBJ2-5, with TRBD2 matching 13 bases. CDR3 size: 17 residues. The ends lost 4 bases at V and 5 bases at J; junction bases unmatched: 10. Germline values: CDR1 MNHEY, CDR2 SVGAGI. The CDR3 bases are TGTGCCAGCAGTTCCCGGACTAGCGGGAGTTTTTCGGAGACCCAGTACTTC. Its translation is CASSSRTSGSFSETQYF.

The V call is TRBV20-1, the J call TRBJ2-7, with 8 bases that match TRBD2. Unmatched junction bases numbered 4, after V lost 2 bases and J lost 4 bases. The CDR3 sequence is 13 residues long. Germline assignment: CDR1 DFQATT and CDR2 SNEGSKA (reference sequence). The CDR3 region has the DNA TGCAGTGCTAGAACTAGCGGCGAGTACGAGCAGTACTTC. Amino acid sequence: CSARTSGEYEQYF.

The chain uses TRBV7-9 and TRBJ2-3, with D possibly matching TRBD2 (6 bases). Trimming left V 4 bases short and J 0 bases short, with 20 bases between. The germline V gene has CDR1 SEHNR and CDR2 FQNEAQ (reference sequence). The CDR3 is made up of 18 amino acids. This chain's CDR3 is CASSSGFGSGVSTDTQYF. CDR3 sequence (DNA): TGTGCCAGCAGCTCCGGATTTGGTAGCGGAGTGAGCACAGATACGCAGTATTTT.

Sample share makes this clonotype medium-sized (0.01 to 0.1%). The chain joins TRBV7-2 to TRBJ1-1; weak D call: TRBD1 (5 bases). The germline gives CDR1 SGHTA, CDR2 FQGNSA. The CDR3 contains 11 residues. V was trimmed by 8 bases and J by 6 bases, leaving 10 bases between them. The CDR3 sequence: CASGRGAEAFF. Written as DNA, the CDR3 is TGTGCCAGCGGGCGGGGGGCTGAAGCTTTCTTT.

V is TRBV7-9 and J is TRBJ2-7; D remains ambiguous. This CDR3 comprises 12 residues. Trimming removed 1 base from V and 7 bases from J, with 8 bases in between. Looked up from germline, CDR1 is SEHNR and CDR2 is FQNEAQ (reference sequence). The CDR3 region has the DNA TGTGCCAGCAGCTTAGGGTCAGGTGAGCAGTACTTC. Translated, it gives CASSLGSGEQYF. The complete variable domain, with remaining parts taken from reference TRBV7-9 and TRBJ2-7, reads DTGVSQNPRHKITKRGQNVTFRCDPISEHNRLYWYRQTLGQGPEFLTYFQNEAQLEKSRLLSDRFSAERPKGSFSTLEIQRTEQGDSAMYLCASSLGSGEQYFGPGTRLTVT.

This clonotype was observed a few times. The chain links TRBV19 to TRBJ1-5, with D possibly matching TRBD1 (5 bases). Germline CDR1 is LNHDA and CDR2 is SQIVND (reference sequence). This CDR3 contains 14 residues. V shed 4 bases and J shed 0 bases, with 7 bases lying between them. The CDR3 coding sequence is TGTGCCAGTAGTAGGGGGTCTAGCAATCAGCCCCAGCATTTT. Protein: CASSRGSSNQPQHF.

The rearrangement links TRBV19 to TRBJ2-7; possibly TRBD2 for D (5 bases). Germline V CDR1 and CDR2: LNHDA, SQIVND (reference sequence). The length of the CDR3 is 16 residues. Trimming stripped 4 bases from V and 2 bases from J, with 18 bases between. This chain's CDR3 is CASSKDAGTRAYEQYF. The CDR3 DNA sequence: TGTGCCAGTAGTAAGGACGCCGGAACGAGGGCCTACGAGCAGTACTTC.

CDR3 amino acids: CASSDPRGDAETQYF. CDR3 DNA sequence: TGTGCCAGCAGCGACCCCCGGGGGGACGCGGAGACCCAGTACTTC. V and J are TRBV5-4 and TRBJ2-5; 7 bases agree with TRBD2. Per germline, CDR1 SGHNT and CDR2 YYREEE (reference sequence). V lost 4 bases and J lost 5; bases outside the gene matches: 11. The length of the CDR3 is 15 residues. The variable domain in full, with the rest retrieved from reference TRBV5-4 and TRBJ2-5, is ETGVTQSPTHLIKTRGQQVTLRCSSQSGHNTVSWYQQALGQGPQFIFQYYREEENGRGNFPPRFSGLQFPNYSSELNVNALELDDSALYLCASSDPRGDAETQYFGPGTRLLVL.

By sample share, this clonotype is medium-sized. The rearrangement joins TRBV6-5 to TRBJ2-7, with 11 bases that match TRBD1. Germline assignment: CDR1 MNHEY and CDR2 SVGAGI. The length of the CDR3 is 16 residues. The trim removed 2 bases at V and 2 bases at J, leaving 5 bases unmatched. The CDR3 DNA reads TGTGCCAGCAGTTACCGCGGACAGGGGGCCGCCTACGAGCAGTACTTC. Protein sequence: CASSYRGQGAAYEQYF.

This clonotype showed up just a few times. This rearrangement joins TRBV19 to TRBJ1-5; a possible D gene is TRBD1 (5 bases). The CDR3 runs 15 residues. CDR1 is LNHDA, CDR2 SQIVND, per germline (reference sequence). V lost 2 bases, J lost 4 bases, and 12 bases lay in between. The CDR3 nucleotides are TGTGCCAGTAGTATACTAGGGCAGGGAAATCAGCCCCAGCATTTT. The encoded protein is CASSILGQGNQPQHF.

The CDR3 reads CASSVFRKDTEAFF. In DNA form, the CDR3 reads TGTGCCAGCAGTGTCTTCAGGAAAGACACTGAAGCTTTCTTT. The chain carries TRBV25-1 and TRBJ1-1; D is ambiguous. The germline CDR1 and CDR2 sequences are MGHDK and SYGVNS. This CDR3 has 14 amino acids. Trimming removed 4 bases from V and 3 bases from J, with 12 bases in between.

V and J are TRBV6-5 and TRBJ2-1, with a weak D call TRBD2 (5 bases). With 3 bases removed from V and 8 bases from J, the gap between germline ends came to 23 bases. Germline CDR1 MNHEY, CDR2 SVGAGI. This CDR3 comprises 17 residues. CDR3 in DNA: TGTGCCAGCAGTTATAGTAGCAGGCGGGTTCTCACCGATGAGCAGTTCTTC. Its protein product is CASSYSSRRVLTDEQFF.

This clonotype was picked up a small number of times. The chain links TRBV7-3 to TRBJ1-5; 8 bases align to TRBD1. Unmatched junction bases numbered 11, after V lost 5 bases and J lost 2 bases. Germline V lookup: CDR1 SGHTA, CDR2 FQGTGA. This CDR3 comprises 17 residues. This CDR3 is CASSRADREGGNQPQHF. As DNA, the CDR3 is TGTGCCAGCAGCAGGGCGGACAGGGAGGGTGGCAATCAGCCCCAGCATTTT.

This clonotype was observed a few times. The rearrangement uses TRBV15 and TRBJ2-1, with unresolved D. Germline V CDR1 and CDR2: LNHNV, YYDKDF (reference sequence). Trimming cost V 0 bases and J 8 bases, with 20 bases left between them. The length of the CDR3 is 17 residues. This chain's CDR3 is CATSRDRLPVLGDEQFF. CDR3 bases: TGTGCCACCAGCAGAGATCGTCTTCCGGTCCTTGGGGATGAGCAGTTCTTC.

The chain is built from TRBV27 and TRBJ2-3, with 7 positions matching TRBD2. The V and J ends lost 2 bases and 1 base, in that order; junction bases with no gene match: 6. Germline CDR1 reads MNHEY; CDR2 reads SMNVEV (reference sequence). The CDR3 covers 16 residues. The CDR3 coding sequence is TGTGCCAGCAGTTTACTCCGGACTAGGCGCACAGATACGCAGTATTTT. Its protein is CASSLLRTRRTDTQYF.

The CDR3 coding sequence is TGTGCCAGCATCCTCCTGGGTGGGACAGGGGAGGATACGCAGTATTTT. This translates into CASILLGGTGEDTQYF. The rearrangement joins TRBV6-4 to TRBJ2-3; 10 bases fit TRBD1. With 7 bases clipped from V and 6 bases from J, the junction kept 13 bases outside the gene matches. This CDR3 region has 16 residues. CDR1 and CDR2 from the germline V gene are MRHNA and SNTAGT.

The J gene is TRBJ2-4, the V gene TRBV6-1; 8 bases align to TRBD1. The germline gives CDR1 MNHNS, CDR2 SASEGT. V lost 5 bases, J lost 3 bases, and 0 bases stayed unmatched. The CDR3 totals 13 residues. The CDR3 sequence: CASSTGGKNIQYF. The CDR3, as DNA: TGTGCCAGCAGTACAGGGGGCAAAAACATTCAGTACTTC.

This chain joins TRBV7-3 and TRBJ2-3; unclear D gene. Between the trimmed V and J ends, which lost 4 bases and 6 bases, there was a span of 11 bases. CDR1 and CDR2 from the germline V gene are SGHTA and FQGTGA. The CDR3 extends over 13 amino acids. As DNA, the CDR3 is TGTGCCAGCAGCTCGGACCCTACGGATACGCAGTATTTT. Protein sequence: CASSSDPTDTQYF.

This chain connects TRBV4-1 to TRBJ2-5; 8 positions agree with TRBD2. V was clipped by 0 bases and J by 6 bases; unmatched bases: 6. Germline-derived CDR1 and CDR2 are MGHRA and YSYEKL. The CDR3 totals 15 residues. The DNA of the CDR3 is TGCGCCAGCAGCCAAGATACGGGAGGGCCGAAGACCCAGTACTTC. Translating it yields CASSQDTGGPKTQYF.

V is TRBV10-3 and J is TRBJ2-2, with TRBD1 matching over 9 bases. CDR1 ENHRY and CDR2 SYGVKD come from the germline V gene. The CDR3 has 17 amino acids. Trimming cost V 0 bases and J 4 bases; bases outside gene matches: 6. This chain's CDR3 is CAISESRTGVPTGELFF. The CDR3 region has the DNA TGTGCCATCAGTGAGTCCCGGACAGGGGTGCCCACCGGGGAGCTGTTTTTT.